The 8 T cell receptor beta chains in this list originate from one sample, sequenced in a study of T cell responses to AZD1222 COVID-19 vaccine. The data were produced by immunoSEQ multiplex PCR, yet TCRdb's version contains in-frame clones alone and is incomplete. Among about 170,000 clones listed, more than 90% were seen once. Sequencing was performed on peripheral blood, taken on day 0 of AZD1222 vaccination. Source of these receptors: an adult in good health.

With regard to this clone: The same CDR3 arises from other DNA sequences in this sample as well. The chain joins TRBV6-5 to TRBJ1-5; D is undetermined. The CDR3 is made up of 12 amino acids. Germline V CDR1 and CDR2: MNHEY, SVGAGI. V dropped 6 bases and J dropped 4 bases, with 7 bases sitting between them. For the CDR3, the DNA is TGTGCCAGCAGGGGTGGAAATCAGCCCCAGCATTTT. Translation gives CASRGGNQPQHF.

Only one count was recorded for this clone. The chain carries TRBV5-5 and TRBJ2-3; 8 nucleotides agree with TRBD2. The CDR3 is made up of 15 amino acids. Trimming removed 5 bases from V and 1 base from J; junction bases left unmatched: 6. CDR1 and CDR2 (germline): SGHKS, YYEKEE (reference sequence). CDR3 region: CASRPGLGGTDTQYF. The CDR3 bases are TGTGCCAGCAGGCCGGGACTAGGGGGCACAGATACGCAGTATTTT. Full variable domain (outside the CDR3, taken from reference TRBV5-5 and TRBJ2-3): DAGVTQSPTHLIKTRGQQVTLRCSPISGHKSVSWYQQVLGQGPQFIFQYYEKEERGRGNFPDRFSARQFPNYSSELNVNALLLGDSALYLCASRPGLGGTDTQYFGPGTRLTVL.

The chain carries TRBV5-5 and TRBJ2-7; unclear D gene. V was pared by 5 bases and J by 3 bases, with 9 bases between. The germline V gene encodes CDR1 SGHKS and CDR2 YYEKEE (reference sequence). The CDR3 totals 12 residues. The DNA for the CDR3 is TGTGCCAGCAGTCTGATGGGCTACGAGCAGTACTTC. Translating it yields CASSLMGYEQYF. Full variable domain (rest looked up from reference TRBV5-5 and TRBJ2-7): DAGVTQSPTHLIKTRGQQVTLRCSPISGHKSVSWYQQVLGQGPQFIFQYYEKEERGRGNFPDRFSARQFPNYSSELNVNALLLGDSALYLCASSLMGYEQYFGPGTRLTVT.

The chain combines TRBV11-2 with TRBJ1-4; maybe TRBD1 (5 bases). The CDR3 runs 14 residues. Trimming took off 3 bases at V and 6 bases at J, with 11 bases between the two ends. The germline V gene encodes CDR1 SGHAT and CDR2 FQNNGV. The CDR3 loop reads CASSLQGGDEKLFF. DNA of the CDR3: TGTGCCAGCAGCTTGCAGGGCGGAGATGAAAAACTGTTTTTT.

The J gene is TRBJ1-2, the V gene TRBV6-5, with 8 bases identical to TRBD1. This CDR3 is 14 amino acids long. V trimming: 2 bases; J trimming: 7 bases; junction bases outside the gene matches: 6. CDR1 is MNHEY and CDR2 is SVGAGI in the germline V gene. The CDR3 here is CASSYQLQGGGYTF. CDR3 nucleotides: TGTGCCAGCAGTTACCAATTACAGGGGGGTGGCTACACCTTC.

The chain uses TRBV18 and TRBJ2-7, with a tentative D call TRBD2 (5 bases). Germline V gene data show CDR1 as KGHSH and CDR2 as LQKENI. The V end was cut by 6 bases, the J end by 2 bases, with 14 bases between. The CDR3 spans 14 residues. The CDR3 loop reads CASSQSGVTYEQYF. The CDR3 bases are TGTGCCAGCTCGCAGAGCGGAGTTACCTACGAGCAGTACTTC.

CDR3 in amino acids: CASSLSWTGKNIQYF. The CDR3, as DNA: TGCGCCAGCAGCCTATCTTGGACAGGCAAAAACATTCAGTACTTC. The chain employs TRBV4-1 and TRBJ2-4; 7 bases are a match to TRBD1. Germline V gene sequence: CDR1 MGHRA, CDR2 YSYEKL. The V and J ends lost 4 bases and 3 bases, in that order; junction bases with no gene match: 6. This CDR3 comprises 15 residues.

The V gene is TRBV11-2, the J gene TRBJ2-1; D possibly corresponds to TRBD1 (5 bases). The CDR3 covers 15 residues. Between the trimmed V and J ends, which lost 2 bases and 0 bases, there was a span of 8 bases. The germline V gene has CDR1 SGHAT and CDR2 FQNNGV. The CDR3 is CASSLRQTSYNEQFF. The CDR3 nucleotides read TGTGCCAGCAGCTTACGACAGACCTCCTACAATGAGCAGTTCTTC.